This is a list of T cell receptor beta chains from one sample in a study of blood T cell repertoires in COVID-19. Clones were read by immunoSEQ multiplex PCR, and TCRdb kept only the in-frame ones, dropping some. Of 70,000 to 95,000 clones in the sample, approximately 92% were seen once. Source material: peripheral blood. The receptors were sampled from a woman aged 60 to 75 with active COVID-19. Each CDR3 is given with its conserved first and last residue. D genes are given only for firm matches. Only part of the rows carry a size: once, few, many, or a class if the clone is expanded.

>TRBV6-1|14|NA|NA|TRBJ1-5
CASSEQVVNQPQHF
TGTGCCAGCAGTGAACAGGTCGTGAATCAGCCCCAGCATTTT
>TRBV6-2/TRBV6-3|12|NA|NA|TRBJ1-5
CASSPSNQPQHF
TGTGCCAGCAGTCCCTCGAATCAGCCCCAGCATTTT
>TRBV2|14|NA|NA|TRBJ1-5
CASSDRGLGQPQHF
TGTGCCAGCAGTGACCGGGGGTTGGGTCAGCCCCAGCATTTT
>TRBV7-6|16|NA|NA|TRBJ1-4
CASSLALGLDNEKLFF
TGTGCCAGCAGCTTAGCGCTGGGGCTCGATAATGAAAAACTGTTTTTT
>TRBV3-1/TRBV3-2|15|TRBD2|NA|TRBJ2-7
CASSQGGRFTYEQYF
TGTGCCAGCAGCCAGGGCGGGAGGTTCACCTACGAGCAGTACTTC
>TRBV12-3/TRBV12-4|13|NA|NA|TRBJ1-5
CASSITVGQPQHF
TGTGCCAGCAGTATAACGGTTGGTCAGCCCCAGCATTTT
>TRBV11-2|18|TRBD2|NA|TRBJ2-7
CASSLVGPSSGRGDEQYF
TGTGCCAGCAGCTTAGTGGGTCCCTCTAGCGGGAGAGGCGACGAGCAGTACTTC
>TRBV7-2|15|NA|few|TRBJ2-7
CASSQTLVSSYEQYF
TGTGCCAGCAGCCAAACCCTGGTGAGCTCCTACGAGCAGTACTTC
>TRBV5-4|16|TRBD2|NA|TRBJ2-7
CASSTWTSGSSDEQYF
TGTGCCAGCAGCACCTGGACTAGCGGGAGTAGCGACGAGCAGTACTTC
>TRBV7-6|16|TRBD1|NA|TRBJ1-1
CASSLGAVTGETEAFF
TGTGCCAGCAGCTTAGGGGCGGTGACAGGGGAGACTGAAGCTTTCTTT
>TRBV29-1|15|TRBD1|NA|TRBJ2-3
CSVERDRGRTDTQYF
TGCAGCGTTGAGAGGGACAGGGGACGCACAGATACGCAGTATTTT
>TRBV5-4|16|TRBD1|NA|TRBJ2-1
CASSLGGQVSYNEQFF
TGTGCCAGCAGCTTGGGAGGACAGGTTTCCTACAATGAGCAGTTCTTC
>TRBV27|14|NA|NA|TRBJ2-2
CASSLEGRTGELFF
TGTGCCAGCAGTTTAGAGGGGAGGACCGGGGAGCTGTTTTTT
>TRBV5-1|16|TRBD2|NA|TRBJ2-3
CASSSVSSGRTDTQYF
TGCGCCAGCAGCTCGGTGTCTAGCGGGAGGACAGATACGCAGTATTTT
>TRBV5-1|15|TRBD2|NA|TRBJ2-1
CASRSGLAGVGEQFF
TGCGCCAGCAGATCCGGACTAGCGGGAGTGGGTGAGCAGTTCTTC
>TRBV24-1|12|NA|few|TRBJ1-6
CATRIRVSPLHF
TGTGCCACCAGGATCAGGGTTTCACCCCTCCACTTT
>TRBV6-6|13|NA|NA|TRBJ1-2
CASSTGQYYGYTF
TGTGCCAGCAGCACCGGACAATACTATGGCTACACCTTC
>TRBV6-6|14|TRBD1|NA|TRBJ1-1
CASRPRGVRDEAFF
TGTGCCAGCAGACCCAGGGGGGTCAGAGATGAAGCTTTCTTT
>TRBV7-3|16|TRBD2|NA|TRBJ2-1
CASSPGLAGGGNEQFF
TGTGCCAGCAGCCCGGGACTAGCGGGAGGGGGCAATGAGCAGTTCTTC
>TRBV18|17|TRBD2|NA|TRBJ2-2
CASSRYGLAGSTGELFF
TGTGCCAGCTCACGGTACGGACTAGCGGGAAGTACCGGGGAGCTGTTTTTT
>TRBV28|15|NA|NA|TRBJ1-4
CASSPPSEGNEKLFF
TGTGCCAGCAGTCCACCCTCCGAGGGTAATGAAAAACTGTTTTTT
>TRBV4-3|14|NA|NA|TRBJ2-3
CASSQDYLGDTQYF
TGCGCCAGCAGCCAAGATTACCTCGGAGATACGCAGTATTTT
>TRBV19|15|NA|few|TRBJ1-5
CASSEVGKFNQPQHF
TGTGCCAGTAGTGAGGTCGGGAAGTTTAATCAGCCCCAGCATTTT
>TRBV7-6|15|TRBD1|NA|TRBJ2-1
CASSPDRGNLNEQFF
TGTGCCAGCAGCCCCGACAGGGGGAATCTCAACGAGCAGTTCTTC
>TRBV2|10|NA|once|TRBJ2-5
CASGRETQYF
TGTGCCAGCGGTCGGGAGACCCAGTACTTC
>TRBV30|17|TRBD1|NA|TRBJ2-6
CAWNYRDRGAGANVLTF
TGTGCCTGGAATTACCGGGACAGGGGAGCTGGGGCCAACGTCCTGACTTTC
>TRBV19|15|TRBD1|NA|TRBJ1-2
CASSIDPGTDYGYTF
TGTGCCAGTAGTATAGATCCCGGGACAGACTATGGCTACACCTTC
>TRBV4-3|16|TRBD1|once|TRBJ1-2
CASSPGQGEANYGYTF
TGCGCCAGCAGCCCAGGACAGGGGGAAGCTAACTATGGCTACACCTTC
>TRBV10-3|12|TRBD1|NA|TRBJ2-7
CAVQGHSYEQYF
TGTGCCGTACAGGGGCACTCCTACGAGCAGTACTTC
>TRBV5-1|14|TRBD1|NA|TRBJ2-3
CASSLGQDTDTQYF
TGCGCCAGCAGCCTGGGACAGGACACAGATACGCAGTATTTT
>TRBV9|15|NA|NA|TRBJ2-7
CASSADPTRVREQYF
TGTGCCAGCAGCGCGGACCCAACGAGGGTGCGAGAGCAGTACTTC
>TRBV9|14|NA|NA|TRBJ2-1
CASSETGEMYEQFF
TGTGCCAGCAGCGAGACAGGAGAAATGTATGAGCAGTTCTTC
>TRBV12-3/TRBV12-4|13|NA|NA|TRBJ1-1
CASRLDGGTEAFF
TGTGCCAGCAGATTGGACGGAGGCACTGAAGCTTTCTTT